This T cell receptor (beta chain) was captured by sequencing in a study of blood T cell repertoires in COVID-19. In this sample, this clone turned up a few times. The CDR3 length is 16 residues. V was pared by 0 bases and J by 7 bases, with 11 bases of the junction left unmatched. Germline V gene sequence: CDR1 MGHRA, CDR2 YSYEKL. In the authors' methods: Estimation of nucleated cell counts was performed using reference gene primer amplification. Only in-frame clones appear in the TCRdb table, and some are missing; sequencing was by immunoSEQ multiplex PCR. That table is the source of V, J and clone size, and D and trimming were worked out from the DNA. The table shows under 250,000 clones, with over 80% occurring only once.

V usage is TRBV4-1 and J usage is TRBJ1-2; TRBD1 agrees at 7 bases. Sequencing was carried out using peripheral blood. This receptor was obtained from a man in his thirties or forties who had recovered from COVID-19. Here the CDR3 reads CASSQDRRQGILGYTF. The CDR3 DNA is TGCGCCAGCAGCCAAGATCGAAGACAGGGAATCCTTGGCTACACCTTC.